This is a list of T cell receptor beta chains from one sample in a study of CD8 T cells in ankylosing spondylitis. Via MiXCR, TCRdb re-called the 5' RACE reads, giving one row per CDR3 protein. The table records 250,000 or so distinct CDR3 sequences, 8% to 11% of them present only once. Sequenced material: blood, either unsorted or a sorted T cell fraction (not recorded which). The receptors here all came from a male donor with ankylosing spondylitis or in good health (not recorded which). Both conserved end residues are part of each CDR3. A D gene is named only where the DNA matches it firmly. Clone size is not always given. Where it is, it says once, few, many or a class for expanded clones.

D gene: TRBD2
clone size: many
J gene: TRBJ2-7
V gene: TRBV6-5
CDR3 protein: CASSYGLAGGVGEQYF
CDR3 DNA: TGTGCCAGCAGTTACGGATTAGCGGGAGGAGTTGGCGAGCAGTACTTC

D gene: TRBD1
clone size: -
J gene: TRBJ2-2
V gene: TRBV5-6
CDR3 protein: CASGDRGNTGELFF
CDR3 DNA: TGTGCCAGCGGGGACAGGGGGAACACCGGGGAGCTGTTTTTT

D gene: TRBD1
clone size: many
J gene: TRBJ2-7
V gene: TRBV27
CDR3 protein: CASSRPGTGLYEQYF
CDR3 DNA: TGTGCCAGCAGTCGCCCCGGGACAGGGCTCTACGAGCAGTACTTC

D gene: -
clone size: -
J gene: TRBJ2-1
V gene: TRBV7-2
CDR3 protein: CASSSGEVYNEQFF
CDR3 DNA: TGTGCCAGCAGCTCCGGGGAGGTCTACAATGAGCAGTTCTTC

D gene: TRBD2
clone size: -
J gene: TRBJ2-1
V gene: TRBV4-2
CDR3 protein: CASSQNLLADVNEQFF
CDR3 DNA: TGTGCCAGCAGCCAAAATCTACTAGCGGATGTTAATGAGCAGTTCTTC

D gene: -
clone size: many
J gene: TRBJ2-7
V gene: TRBV20-1
CDR3 protein: CSASGEEQYF
CDR3 DNA: TGCAGTGCTTCCGGGGAAGAGCAGTACTTC

D gene: -
clone size: few
J gene: TRBJ2-5
V gene: TRBV5-1
CDR3 protein: CASSPGVGEETQYF
CDR3 DNA: TGCGCCAGCAGCCCTGGTGTCGGTGAAGAGACCCAGTACTTC

D gene: -
clone size: few
J gene: TRBJ2-3
V gene: TRBV20-1
CDR3 protein: CSVSPGDTQYF
CDR3 DNA: TGCAGTGTCTCGCCGGGGGATACGCAGTATTTT

D gene: TRBD2
clone size: many
J gene: TRBJ2-2
V gene: TRBV3-1
CDR3 protein: CASSPTSGVNTGELFF
CDR3 DNA: TGTGCCAGCAGCCCAACTAGCGGAGTGAACACCGGGGAGCTGTTTTTT

D gene: TRBD1
clone size: -
J gene: TRBJ1-6
V gene: TRBV19
CDR3 protein: CASSPPRGPGVSYNSPLHF
CDR3 DNA: TGTGCCAGTAGTCCGCCAAGGGGGCCGGGGGTCTCCTATAATTCACCCCTCCACTTT

D gene: -
clone size: few
J gene: TRBJ1-1
V gene: TRBV20-1
CDR3 protein: CSAREGGNTEAFF
CDR3 DNA: TGCAGTGCTAGAGAGGGAGGGAACACTGAAGCTTTCTTT

D gene: -
clone size: many
J gene: TRBJ2-2
V gene: TRBV3-1
CDR3 protein: CASSQDRGNVVGELFF
CDR3 DNA: TGTGCCAGCAGCCAAGATCGCGGGAATGTTGTCGGGGAGCTGTTTTTT

D gene: TRBD1
clone size: many
J gene: TRBJ1-5
V gene: TRBV27
CDR3 protein: CASSSSTGYQPQHF
CDR3 DNA: TGTGCCAGCAGTTCCTCGACAGGGTATCAGCCCCAGCATTTT

D gene: -
clone size: many
J gene: TRBJ2-2
V gene: TRBV12-3/TRBV12-4
CDR3 protein: CASRPETGELFF
CDR3 DNA: TGTGCCAGCAGACCGGAGACCGGGGAGCTGTTTTTT

D gene: -
clone size: many
J gene: TRBJ1-1
V gene: TRBV5-1
CDR3 protein: CASSSDLMNTEAFF
CDR3 DNA: TGCGCCAGCAGCTCGGACTTAATGAACACTGAAGCTTTCTTT

D gene: TRBD1
clone size: -
J gene: TRBJ2-1
V gene: TRBV5-1
CDR3 protein: CASSWTAMGDRGLVYEQFF
CDR3 DNA: TGCGCCAGCAGCTGGACCGCGATGGGTGACAGGGGGCTCGTCTATGAGCAGTTCTTC

D gene: -
clone size: -
J gene: TRBJ1-4
V gene: TRBV11-2
CDR3 protein: CASSLVGGINEKLFF
CDR3 DNA: TGTGCCAGCAGCTTAGTGGGGGGCATCAATGAAAAACTGTTTTTT

D gene: TRBD1
clone size: many
J gene: TRBJ1-6
V gene: TRBV7-9
CDR3 protein: CASSLDRGRVNSPLHF
CDR3 DNA: TGTGCCAGCAGCTTAGATAGGGGGCGAGTTAATTCACCCCTCCACTTT

D gene: -
clone size: many
J gene: TRBJ1-1
V gene: TRBV3-1
CDR3 protein: CASSQGQANTEAFF
CDR3 DNA: TGTGCCAGCAGCCAAGGTCAGGCGAACACTGAAGCTTTCTTT

D gene: -
clone size: many
J gene: TRBJ1-5
V gene: TRBV21-1
CDR3 protein: CATKGQPQHF
CDR3 DNA: TGTGCCACCAAAGGGCAGCCCCAGCATTTT

D gene: -
clone size: many
J gene: TRBJ2-5
V gene: TRBV29-1
CDR3 protein: CSVIPAQETQYF
CDR3 DNA: TGCAGCGTTATTCCGGCCCAAGAGACCCAGTACTTC

D gene: TRBD1
clone size: many
J gene: TRBJ2-7
V gene: TRBV20-1
CDR3 protein: CSAQQGGSYEQYF
CDR3 DNA: TGCAGTGCTCAACAGGGGGGCTCCTACGAGCAGTACTTC

D gene: TRBD1
clone size: -
J gene: TRBJ2-7
V gene: TRBV5-5
CDR3 protein: CASSYRQGPYEQYF
CDR3 DNA: TGTGCCAGCAGCTACCGACAGGGGCCCTACGAGCAGTACTTC

D gene: -
clone size: -
J gene: TRBJ2-7
V gene: TRBV10-2
CDR3 protein: CASRSAGGEISEQYF
CDR3 DNA: TGCGCCAGCAGATCGGCTGGCGGAGAAATCAGCGAGCAGTACTTC

D gene: TRBD1
clone size: few
J gene: TRBJ2-3
V gene: TRBV19
CDR3 protein: CASSMGQGADTQYF
CDR3 DNA: TGTGCCAGTAGTATGGGACAGGGGGCAGATACGCAGTATTTT

D gene: TRBD1
clone size: many
J gene: TRBJ2-1
V gene: TRBV5-1
CDR3 protein: CASSYGDREVYNEQFF
CDR3 DNA: TGCGCCAGCAGCTATGGGGACAGGGAAGTTTACAATGAGCAGTTCTTC

D gene: -
clone size: many
J gene: TRBJ2-1
V gene: TRBV6-1
CDR3 protein: CASSEGNRANEQFF
CDR3 DNA: TGTGCCAGCAGTGAAGGGAATAGGGCCAATGAGCAGTTCTTC

D gene: TRBD2
clone size: many
J gene: TRBJ2-3
V gene: TRBV20-1
CDR3 protein: CSAKPSGRSTDTQYF
CDR3 DNA: TGCAGTGCCAAACCTAGCGGGCGAAGCACAGATACGCAGTATTTT

D gene: -
clone size: -
J gene: TRBJ2-3
V gene: TRBV7-2
CDR3 protein: CASSLRGGGRDTQYF
CDR3 DNA: TGTGCCAGCAGCTTACGAGGGGGGGGGCGAGATACGCAGTATTTT

D gene: TRBD2
clone size: many
J gene: TRBJ2-2
V gene: TRBV6-1
CDR3 protein: CASSPPRAGVNTGELFF
CDR3 DNA: TGTGCCAGCAGCCCTCCTAGAGCGGGGGTTAACACCGGGGAGCTGTTTTTT

D gene: -
clone size: many
J gene: TRBJ1-5
V gene: TRBV5-6
CDR3 protein: CASSLQGLRDQPQHF
CDR3 DNA: TGTGCCAGCAGCTTGCAGGGTCTAAGAGATCAGCCCCAGCATTTT

D gene: -
clone size: -
J gene: TRBJ2-5
V gene: TRBV7-2
CDR3 protein: CASSPQGGPQETQYF
CDR3 DNA: TGTGCCAGCAGCCCTCAGGGGGGGCCCCAAGAGACCCAGTACTTC

D gene: -
clone size: many
J gene: TRBJ2-7
V gene: TRBV2
CDR3 protein: CASSDTQVSYEQYF
CDR3 DNA: TGTGCCAGCAGTGACACCCAGGTCTCCTACGAGCAGTACTTC

D gene: -
clone size: few
J gene: TRBJ2-3
V gene: TRBV11-1
CDR3 protein: CASSSHWDSLRADTQYF
CDR3 DNA: TGTGCCAGCAGCTCCCACTGGGACTCCCTGAGGGCAGATACGCAGTATTTT

D gene: -
clone size: -
J gene: TRBJ1-1
V gene: TRBV6-2/TRBV6-3
CDR3 protein: CASSSRRNSLDTEAFF
CDR3 DNA: TGTGCCAGCAGTTCGCGGCGCAACAGTCTAGACACTGAAGCTTTCTTT

D gene: -
clone size: many
J gene: TRBJ1-2
V gene: TRBV3-1
CDR3 protein: CASTSEGDTGIITF
CDR3 DNA: TGTGCCAGCACTTCAGAGGGGGACACCGGTATAATCACCTTC

D gene: -
clone size: many
J gene: TRBJ1-6
V gene: TRBV6-1
CDR3 protein: CASKESRTAPNSPLHF
CDR3 DNA: TGTGCCAGCAAGGAGAGCCGGACAGCACCAAATTCACCCCTCCACTTT

D gene: -
clone size: many
J gene: TRBJ2-1
V gene: TRBV29-1
CDR3 protein: CSGTQSGFYNEQFF
CDR3 DNA: TGCAGCGGTACCCAAAGCGGGTTCTACAATGAGCAGTTCTTC

D gene: -
clone size: many
J gene: TRBJ2-1
V gene: TRBV5-1
CDR3 protein: CASIRGPGELPYNEQFF
CDR3 DNA: TGCGCCAGCATCCGGGGCCCAGGGGAACTTCCCTACAATGAGCAGTTCTTC

D gene: TRBD2
clone size: few
J gene: TRBJ2-7
V gene: TRBV6-4
CDR3 protein: CASSDSSGGAYEQYF
CDR3 DNA: TGTGCCAGCAGTGACTCTAGCGGGGGGGCCTACGAGCAGTACTTC

D gene: -
clone size: many
J gene: TRBJ1-5
V gene: TRBV4-2
CDR3 protein: CASSQVKGSNQPQHF
CDR3 DNA: TGTGCCAGCAGCCAAGTAAAGGGGAGCAATCAGCCCCAGCATTTT

D gene: -
clone size: many
J gene: TRBJ2-2
V gene: TRBV24-1
CDR3 protein: CATQDRRNTGELFF
CDR3 DNA: TGTGCCACACAGGACCGTCGTAACACCGGGGAGCTGTTTTTT

D gene: -
clone size: -
J gene: TRBJ2-2
V gene: TRBV2
CDR3 protein: CASSAYGTGELFF
CDR3 DNA: TGTGCCAGCAGTGCTTATGGGACCGGGGAGCTGTTTTTT

D gene: -
clone size: -
J gene: TRBJ2-5
V gene: TRBV7-9
CDR3 protein: CASSFEGLGETQYF
CDR3 DNA: TGTGCCAGCAGCTTTGAAGGCCTCGGGGAGACCCAGTACTTC

D gene: TRBD2
clone size: many
J gene: TRBJ2-5
V gene: TRBV12-3/TRBV12-4
CDR3 protein: CASSSSGGAAQETQYF
CDR3 DNA: TGTGCCAGCAGTAGTAGCGGGGGGGCCGCTCAAGAGACCCAGTACTTC

D gene: -
clone size: -
J gene: TRBJ2-7
V gene: TRBV10-3
CDR3 protein: CAISGERVTYEQYF
CDR3 DNA: TGTGCCATCAGTGGAGAGAGGGTAACCTACGAGCAGTACTTC

D gene: -
clone size: once
J gene: TRBJ2-2
V gene: TRBV10-2
CDR3 protein: CASSTLGGGLTGELFF
CDR3 DNA: TGCGCCAGCAGTACCCTTGGGGGGGGGCTCACCGGGGAGCTGTTTTTT

D gene: TRBD2
clone size: many
J gene: TRBJ2-3
V gene: TRBV3-1
CDR3 protein: CASSQTAGGPAANGDTQYF
CDR3 DNA: TGTGCCAGCAGCCAAACAGCGGGGGGCCCCGCCGCGAATGGGGATACGCAGTATTTT

D gene: -
clone size: -
J gene: TRBJ2-3
V gene: TRBV5-1
CDR3 protein: CASSLAVHGPTDTQYF
CDR3 DNA: TGCGCCAGCAGCTTGGCCGTTCACGGTCCCACAGATACGCAGTATTTT

D gene: -
clone size: -
J gene: TRBJ1-2
V gene: TRBV28
CDR3 protein: CASSSPSTGLYGYTF
CDR3 DNA: TGTGCCAGCAGTTCCCCCTCGACAGGCCTCTATGGCTACACCTTC